This is a list of T cell receptor beta chains from one sample in a study of identical twins' blood T cells. TCRdb reprocessed the 5' RACE reads with MiXCR, giving one entry per CDR3 protein. Among hundreds of thousands of distinct CDR3 sequences listed, approximately 30% were seen once. The sequenced sample was PBMCs. These receptors all come from a woman between 18 and 49 years old in good health. The CDR3 runs from the conserved cysteine through the conserved F or W. Each record gives: J gene, clone size, V gene, D gene, CDR3 protein, CDR3 DNA. The D gene is left open where the match is weak. Size values are once, few and many counts, or a class for expanded clones, and some rows have none.

j_gene: TRBJ1-2; abundance: few; v_gene: TRBV20-1; d_gene: .; CDR3aa: CSAWDGGNYGYTF; CDR3nt: TGCAGTGCCTGGGACGGTGGTAACTATGGCTACACCTTC
j_gene: TRBJ2-1; abundance: .; v_gene: TRBV18; d_gene: .; CDR3aa: CASSWSGYQHNEQFF; CDR3nt: TGTGCCAGCTCATGGTCGGGTTATCAGCACAATGAGCAGTTCTTC
j_gene: TRBJ2-3; abundance: few; v_gene: TRBV29-1; d_gene: .; CDR3aa: CSGGHPTDTQYF; CDR3nt: TGCAGCGGGGGGCATCCCACAGATACGCAGTATTTT
j_gene: TRBJ1-4; abundance: .; v_gene: TRBV20-1; d_gene: .; CDR3aa: CSASLQRNEKLFF; CDR3nt: TGCAGTGCTAGTTTACAGCGAAATGAAAAACTGTTTTTT
j_gene: TRBJ1-4; abundance: .; v_gene: TRBV7-8; d_gene: .; CDR3aa: CASSLLPRDEKLFF; CDR3nt: TGTGCCAGCAGCTTACTCCCTAGGGACGAAAAACTGTTTTTT
j_gene: TRBJ2-3; abundance: few; v_gene: TRBV20-1; d_gene: .; CDR3aa: CSARDLIEGRTDTQYF; CDR3nt: TGCAGTGCTAGAGATCTAATCGAGGGGCGGACAGATACGCAGTATTTT
j_gene: TRBJ1-2; abundance: .; v_gene: TRBV11-2; d_gene: .; CDR3aa: CASSLVIQGGYTF; CDR3nt: TGTGCCAGCAGCTTAGTGATCCAAGGTGGCTACACCTTC
j_gene: TRBJ2-1; abundance: few; v_gene: TRBV24-1; d_gene: .; CDR3aa: CATSDLVNEQFF; CDR3nt: TGTGCCACCAGTGATTTGGTTAATGAGCAGTTCTTC
j_gene: TRBJ2-1; abundance: few; v_gene: TRBV29-1; d_gene: .; CDR3aa: CSVEDRANNEQFF; CDR3nt: TGCAGCGTTGAAGATCGGGCTAACAATGAGCAGTTCTTC
j_gene: TRBJ1-2; abundance: .; v_gene: TRBV5-1; d_gene: .; CDR3aa: CASSFEWAQGDGYTF; CDR3nt: TGCGCCAGCAGCTTCGAGTGGGCGCAGGGAGATGGCTACACCTTC
j_gene: TRBJ2-1; abundance: .; v_gene: TRBV4-3; d_gene: .; CDR3aa: CASSQEQTEYNEQFF; CDR3nt: TGCGCCAGCAGCCAAGAGCAGACAGAATACAATGAGCAGTTCTTC
j_gene: TRBJ1-2; abundance: .; v_gene: TRBV20-1; d_gene: .; CDR3aa: CSAYQVPRGYTF; CDR3nt: TGCAGTGCTTACCAGGTTCCCAGGGGCTACACCTTC
j_gene: TRBJ2-7; abundance: many; v_gene: TRBV21-1; d_gene: .; CDR3aa: CASSKGGGESYEQYF; CDR3nt: TGTGCCAGCAGCAAAGGGGGAGGCGAGTCCTACGAGCAGTACTTC
j_gene: TRBJ1-1; abundance: few; v_gene: TRBV20-1; d_gene: .; CDR3aa: CSAHLEGGRQAFF; CDR3nt: TGCAGTGCCCACCTCGAGGGCGGACGCCAAGCTTTCTTT
j_gene: TRBJ2-3; abundance: .; v_gene: TRBV11-2; d_gene: .; CDR3aa: CASSLTVRDLRTDTQYF; CDR3nt: TGTGCCAGCAGCTTGACGGTGCGGGACCTCCGCACAGATACGCAGTATTTT
j_gene: TRBJ2-1; abundance: many; v_gene: TRBV5-1; d_gene: TRBD2; CDR3aa: CASSLLLAGSTRRDNEQFF; CDR3nt: TGCGCCAGCAGCTTGTTGCTAGCGGGGTCGACCCGAAGGGACAATGAGCAGTTCTTC
j_gene: TRBJ1-2; abundance: .; v_gene: TRBV20-1; d_gene: TRBD1; CDR3aa: CSARTGGGYTF; CDR3nt: TGCAGTGCGCGGACAGGCGGAGGCTACACCTTC
j_gene: TRBJ2-2; abundance: .; v_gene: TRBV5-1; d_gene: TRBD1; CDR3aa: CASSLNYRGNTGELFF; CDR3nt: TGCGCCAGCAGCTTAAACTACAGGGGCAACACCGGGGAGCTGTTTTTT
j_gene: TRBJ2-1; abundance: .; v_gene: TRBV19; d_gene: .; CDR3aa: CASSGRLPGYNEQFF; CDR3nt: TGTGCCAGTAGTGGACGCCTCCCTGGCTACAATGAGCAGTTCTTC
j_gene: TRBJ1-2; abundance: few; v_gene: TRBV27; d_gene: .; CDR3aa: CASSLTGSYYGYTF; CDR3nt: TGTGCCAGCAGTTTAACGGGTTCGTACTATGGCTACACCTTC
j_gene: TRBJ1-2; abundance: many; v_gene: TRBV12-5; d_gene: .; CDR3aa: CASGLVPRTAGYGYTF; CDR3nt: TGTGCTAGTGGTTTGGTACCACGGACAGCCGGGTATGGCTACACCTTC
j_gene: TRBJ1-5; abundance: few; v_gene: TRBV18; d_gene: .; CDR3aa: CASSPNFSNQPQHF; CDR3nt: TGTGCCAGCTCACCAAACTTTAGCAATCAGCCCCAGCATTTT
j_gene: TRBJ1-1; abundance: .; v_gene: TRBV18; d_gene: .; CDR3aa: CASSLGTLSNTEAFF; CDR3nt: TGTGCCAGCTCCCTAGGGACCTTGAGCAACACTGAAGCTTTCTTT
j_gene: TRBJ1-5; abundance: .; v_gene: TRBV20-1; d_gene: .; CDR3aa: CSARDRNQPQHF; CDR3nt: TGCAGTGCTAGAGACCGCAATCAGCCCCAGCATTTT
j_gene: TRBJ1-2; abundance: few; v_gene: TRBV20-1; d_gene: .; CDR3aa: CSARRGSGGYTF; CDR3nt: TGCAGTGCTAGAAGGGGGTCGGGTGGCTACACCTTC
j_gene: TRBJ1-6; abundance: .; v_gene: TRBV7-2; d_gene: .; CDR3aa: CASSARTDSPLHF; CDR3nt: TGTGCCAGCAGCGCCAGGACGGATTCACCCCTCCACTTT
j_gene: TRBJ1-3; abundance: .; v_gene: TRBV7-2; d_gene: .; CDR3aa: CASSFSNTIYF; CDR3nt: TGTGCCAGCAGCTTTTCAAACACCATATATTTT
j_gene: TRBJ1-2; abundance: few; v_gene: TRBV3-1; d_gene: .; CDR3aa: CASSYERQAGYTF; CDR3nt: TGTGCCAGCAGCTACGAGCGGCAGGCTGGCTACACCTTC
j_gene: TRBJ1-5; abundance: medium-sized; v_gene: TRBV30; d_gene: .; CDR3aa: CAWSEDSNQPQHF; CDR3nt: TGTGCCTGGAGTGAGGATAGCAATCAGCCCCAGCATTTT
j_gene: TRBJ1-3; abundance: .; v_gene: TRBV10-3; d_gene: .; CDR3aa: CALRRNSGNTIYF; CDR3nt: TGTGCCCTTCGGAGGAACTCTGGAAACACCATATATTTT
j_gene: TRBJ2-5; abundance: .; v_gene: TRBV24-1; d_gene: .; CDR3aa: CATSDGNKETQYF; CDR3nt: TGTGCCACCAGTGATGGGAACAAAGAGACCCAGTACTTC
j_gene: TRBJ1-4; abundance: .; v_gene: TRBV7-9; d_gene: .; CDR3aa: CASNPGLGEKLFF; CDR3nt: TGTGCCAGCAACCCCGGGCTTGGCGAAAAACTGTTTTTT
j_gene: TRBJ2-1; abundance: .; v_gene: TRBV6-2/TRBV6-3; d_gene: .; CDR3aa: CASSWKFGETGSEQFF; CDR3nt: TGTGCCAGCAGTTGGAAGTTTGGGGAAACGGGCAGTGAGCAGTTCTTC
j_gene: TRBJ2-1; abundance: many; v_gene: TRBV20-1; d_gene: .; CDR3aa: CSARPHSQRSSYNEQFF; CDR3nt: TGCAGTGCTAGACCCCATAGTCAGCGTAGCTCCTACAATGAGCAGTTCTTC
j_gene: TRBJ1-2; abundance: .; v_gene: TRBV27; d_gene: .; CDR3aa: CASSLLLGGANYGYTF; CDR3nt: TGTGCCAGCAGTTTATTGTTGGGGGGCGCTAACTATGGCTACACCTTC
j_gene: TRBJ1-5; abundance: .; v_gene: TRBV12-3/TRBV12-4; d_gene: TRBD1; CDR3aa: CASSLIRQGRNQPQHF; CDR3nt: TGTGCCAGCAGTTTAATTCGACAGGGCCGAAATCAGCCCCAGCATTTT
j_gene: TRBJ2-2; abundance: .; v_gene: TRBV12-3/TRBV12-4; d_gene: .; CDR3aa: CASRQGIDTGELFF; CDR3nt: TGTGCCAGCAGGCAGGGAATTGACACCGGGGAGCTGTTTTTT
j_gene: TRBJ1-1; abundance: .; v_gene: TRBV2; d_gene: .; CDR3aa: CASNQGRGAFF; CDR3nt: TGTGCCAGCAACCAGGGGAGAGGAGCTTTCTTT
j_gene: TRBJ2-3; abundance: .; v_gene: TRBV20-1; d_gene: TRBD1; CDR3aa: CSARRGPRDTQYF; CDR3nt: TGCAGTGCTAGGAGGGGGCCGAGAGATACGCAGTATTTT
j_gene: TRBJ1-2; abundance: .; v_gene: TRBV20-1; d_gene: .; CDR3aa: CSAPFWGKEYTF; CDR3nt: TGCAGTGCTCCTTTCTGGGGGAAGGAGTACACCTTC
j_gene: TRBJ2-1; abundance: .; v_gene: TRBV10-1; d_gene: .; CDR3aa: CASSVRGNTNNEQFF; CDR3nt: TGCGCCAGCAGTGTACGAGGGAACACGAACAATGAGCAGTTCTTC
j_gene: TRBJ1-2; abundance: .; v_gene: TRBV9; d_gene: .; CDR3aa: CASSVSIGSGYTF; CDR3nt: TGTGCCAGCAGCGTATCCATTGGCAGTGGCTACACCTTC
j_gene: TRBJ1-4; abundance: .; v_gene: TRBV9; d_gene: .; CDR3aa: CASSVEQGGKLFF; CDR3nt: TGTGCCAGCAGCGTAGAACAGGGTGGAAAACTGTTTTTT
j_gene: TRBJ2-1; abundance: many; v_gene: TRBV4-3; d_gene: .; CDR3aa: CASSQAGGEEPYNEQFF; CDR3nt: TGCGCCAGCAGCCAAGCGGGGGGCGAGGAGCCTTACAATGAGCAGTTCTTC
j_gene: TRBJ1-6; abundance: .; v_gene: TRBV11-3; d_gene: .; CDR3aa: CASNIGNSPLHF; CDR3nt: TGTGCCAGCAACATCGGGAATTCACCCCTCCACTTT
j_gene: TRBJ2-5; abundance: few; v_gene: TRBV6-5; d_gene: .; CDR3aa: CASRKQGMQETQYF; CDR3nt: TGTGCCAGCAGAAAGCAGGGGATGCAAGAGACCCAGTACTTC
j_gene: TRBJ1-1; abundance: few; v_gene: TRBV18; d_gene: .; CDR3aa: CASSPGRRESHTEAFF; CDR3nt: TGTGCCAGCTCCCCAGGGAGAAGGGAGTCGCACACTGAAGCTTTCTTT
j_gene: TRBJ1-1; abundance: .; v_gene: TRBV7-9; d_gene: .; CDR3aa: CASTFGLTEAFF; CDR3nt: TGTGCCAGCACCTTCGGACTCACTGAAGCTTTCTTT
j_gene: TRBJ2-1; abundance: .; v_gene: TRBV4-3; d_gene: .; CDR3aa: CASSQDPRDYNEQFF; CDR3nt: TGCGCCAGCAGCCAAGACCCGAGGGACTACAATGAGCAGTTCTTC
j_gene: TRBJ2-5; abundance: .; v_gene: TRBV10-3; d_gene: .; CDR3aa: CATRDVETQYF; CDR3nt: TGTGCCACCCGGGACGTAGAGACCCAGTACTTC
j_gene: TRBJ1-2; abundance: once; v_gene: TRBV2; d_gene: .; CDR3aa: CASSFVQGGYTF; CDR3nt: TGTGCCAGCAGTTTCGTGCAGGGTGGCTACACCTTC
j_gene: TRBJ1-4; abundance: .; v_gene: TRBV11-2; d_gene: .; CDR3aa: CASSLEWDPAGEKLFF; CDR3nt: TGTGCCAGCAGCTTAGAATGGGACCCCGCGGGAGAAAAACTGTTTTTT
j_gene: TRBJ2-7; abundance: .; v_gene: TRBV6-2/TRBV6-3; d_gene: .; CDR3aa: CASSYGAFSYEQYF; CDR3nt: TGTGCCAGCAGTTACGGGGCCTTCTCCTACGAGCAGTACTTC
j_gene: TRBJ1-1; abundance: .; v_gene: TRBV4-2; d_gene: .; CDR3aa: CASSLQGMSNTEAFF; CDR3nt: TGTGCCAGCAGCCTGCAGGGGATGTCGAACACTGAAGCTTTCTTT
j_gene: TRBJ1-1; abundance: few; v_gene: TRBV5-1; d_gene: .; CDR3aa: CASSQTSDTEAFF; CDR3nt: TGCGCCAGCAGCCAAACGTCGGACACTGAAGCTTTCTTT
j_gene: TRBJ1-1; abundance: .; v_gene: TRBV10-3; d_gene: .; CDR3aa: CAISEAPGQNTEAFF; CDR3nt: TGTGCCATCAGTGAGGCCCCGGGACAGAACACTGAAGCTTTCTTT
j_gene: TRBJ1-6; abundance: few; v_gene: TRBV6-6; d_gene: .; CDR3aa: CASSSPQATFNSPLHF; CDR3nt: TGTGCCAGCAGTTCCCCACAGGCGACCTTTAATTCACCCCTCCACTTT
j_gene: TRBJ2-5; abundance: many; v_gene: TRBV29-1; d_gene: .; CDR3aa: CSVAPLLGEKTQYF; CDR3nt: TGCAGCGTTGCCCCGTTGCTAGGGGAGAAGACCCAGTACTTC